This T cell receptor beta chain comes out of a study of metastatic and nonmetastatic thyroid tumors. Overall study: A comparison of repertoires was made across blood and tumor or nodule tissue from malignant and benign thyroid patients. General observations from the study: The reported finding was significantly higher TCR beta diversity in malignant thyroid tumors relative to benign nodules, in blood and tumor.

CDR1 is SGHKS and CDR2 is YYEKEE in the germline V gene (reference sequence). CDR3 length equals 14 residues. The V and J ends lost 4 bases and 7 bases respectively, with 17 bases between them. Authors' data handling: To classify distant metastasis in papillary thyroid cancer, a model was built from CDR3 differences across clinicopathological groups. TCRdb reassembled clones from the PCR reads with MiXCR. The V and J calls were not made by the authors but by TCRdb's processing. The sample carries over 40,000 clones, around 25% recorded once. No patient had received any treatment before thyroid surgery. This clone was seen a handful of times. Its antigen is not identified.

V usage is TRBV5-5 and J usage is TRBJ1-2; no definite D call. The sequenced sample was blood. The TCR originated in a male donor with papillary thyroid cancer or a benign thyroid nodule (not recorded which). Some clones in this sample may be carry-over from other donors' samples. The CDR3 sequence: CASSGFPSSGGYTF. CDR3 nucleotides: TGTGCCAGCAGCGGATTTCCTTCGTCAGGTGGCTACACCTTC.